This entry lists 5 T cell receptor beta chains sequenced from one sample in a study of cytomegalovirus exposure and HLA in healthy donors. The PCR was carried out with 60 Vbeta primers and 13 Jbeta primers. The table came from immunoSEQ multiplex PCR; TCRdb's copy has only in-frame clones and leaves some out. In the table there are about 160,000 clones, over 65% of which are singletons. The sample was PBMCs. The receptors come from a woman aged 35 to 49 in good health and CMV-seronegative.

The sample holds one count of this clone. V and J are TRBV6-4 and TRBJ2-1; 11 bases fit TRBD2. This CDR3 is 15 amino acids long. V was pared by 4 bases and J by 5 bases, with 4 bases of the junction left unmatched. Germline CDR1 MRHNA, CDR2 SNTAGT. The DNA for the CDR3 is TGTGCCAGCAGTGTTTCTAGCGGGGGGAACAATGAGCAGTTCTTC. Amino acid sequence: CASSVSSGGNNEQFF.

This chain connects TRBV19 to TRBJ1-1, with D unresolved. Trimming shortened V by 6 bases and J by 2 bases, and 10 bases separated the two germline ends. CDR3 length: 13 amino acids. Germline V CDR1 and CDR2: LNHDA, SQIVND (reference sequence). CDR3 sequence: CASSEQVNTEAFF. The DNA for the CDR3 is TGTGCCAGTAGCGAACAAGTCAACACTGAAGCTTTCTTT.

This chain joins TRBV7-2 and TRBJ2-5; D gene ambiguous. Germline V gene lookup returns CDR1 SGHTA and CDR2 FQGNSA. With 4 bases removed from V and 7 bases from J, the gap between germline ends came to 7 bases. CDR3 length: 11 residues. The CDR3 DNA follows: TGTGCCAGCAGCTCTCAGTCGACCCAGTACTTC. Amino acid sequence: CASSSQSTQYF. Drawing the rest from reference TRBV7-2 and TRBJ2-5, the complete variable domain is GAGVSQSPSNKVTEKGKDVELRCDPISGHTALYWYRQSLGQGLEFLIYFQGNSAPDKSGLPSDRFSAERTGGSVSTLTIQRTQQEDSAVYLCASSSQSTQYFGPGTRLLVL.

The V gene is TRBV10-3, the J gene TRBJ2-7; 7 nucleotides line up with TRBD1. This CDR3 spans 14 amino acids. The germline V gene has CDR1 ENHRY and CDR2 SYGVKD. The trim removed 6 bases at V and 0 bases at J, leaving 5 bases unmatched. As DNA, the CDR3 is TGTGCCATCAGGGAGGACAGGTCCTCCTACGAGCAGTACTTC. Translation gives CAIREDRSSYEQYF.

J is TRBJ1-1 and V is TRBV6-4, with D possibly being TRBD1 (6 bases). V was pared by 7 bases and J by 1 base, with 13 bases between. The CDR3 loop spans 14 amino acids. CDR1 is MRHNA, CDR2 SNTAGT, per germline. The CDR3 is CASKRGHENTEAFF. The DNA for the CDR3 is TGTGCCAGCAAGAGGGGACACGAGAACACTGAAGCTTTCTTT.